A single sample gave rise to the 8 T cell receptor beta chains below, sequenced in a study of shared clonotypes between healthy human individuals. The method was immunoSEQ multiplex PCR; TCRdb's version includes in-frame clones alone and lacks a portion of them. The data show some 2.1 million clones, around 95% seen once. The sequenced sample was naive CD4+ T cells sorted from blood. The subset is: CD45RA+ positively selected. The receptor source for this set is a man younger than 35 in good health.

The chain has TRBV7-8 and TRBJ2-4; weak D call: TRBD2 (5 bases). Germline values: CDR1 SGHVS, CDR2 FQNEAQ. The germline V and J ends were trimmed by 5 bases and 1 base, with 9 bases remaining between them. CDR3 length: 14 residues. CDR3 sequence: CASSPGEAKNIQYF. CDR3 DNA: TGTGCCAGCAGCCCTGGGGAGGCCAAAAACATTCAGTACTTC.

V is TRBV27 and J is TRBJ1-4; TRBD1 aligns across 8 bases. The CDR3 sequence is 13 residues long. Germline CDR1 and CDR2: MNHEY and SMNVEV (reference sequence). V shed 6 bases and J 10 bases; nucleotides not matched to a gene: 7. The CDR3 DNA sequence: TGTGCCAGCAGAACAGGGGGGGTAGGAAAACTGTTTTTT. This codes for CASRTGGVGKLFF.

The chain is built from TRBV7-2 and TRBJ2-7; no reliable D call. Trimming shortened V by 5 bases and J by 6 bases, and 11 bases separated the two germline ends. From germline, CDR1 is SGHTA and CDR2 FQGNSA. The CDR3 has 12 residues. In DNA form, the CDR3 reads TGTGCCAGCAGCAAATACACCGGCGAGCAGTACTTC. Amino acid sequence: CASSKYTGEQYF.

The CDR3, as DNA: TGTGCCAGCTCACCACAAAGATCCAACTACGAGCAGTACTTC. This sequence encodes CASSPQRSNYEQYF. The V call is TRBV18, the J call TRBJ2-7; D not certain. Germline lookup yields CDR1 KGHSH and CDR2 LQKENI. With 1 base removed from V and 3 bases from J, the gap between germline ends came to 10 bases. This CDR3 is 14 amino acids long.

This clone was observed a single time. The rearrangement uses TRBV5-4 and TRBJ1-2, with 8 bases identical to TRBD1. There are 15 residues in the CDR3. Germline V gene sequence: CDR1 SGHNT, CDR2 YYREEE (reference sequence). The junction had 8 bases not matched to a gene; V was cut back by 3 bases and J by 4 bases. The CDR3 reads CASSSPPGQAYGYTF. The CDR3 DNA reads as TGTGCCAGCAGCTCGCCACCGGGACAGGCCTATGGCTACACCTTC.

Concerning this clone: This sample also contains other DNA sequences that code for the same CDR3. The chain joins TRBV5-1 to TRBJ2-7, with 13 positions matching TRBD2. Germline V lookup: CDR1 SGHRS, CDR2 YFSETQ. The CDR3 contains 14 residues. V lost 3 bases, J lost 5 bases, and 2 bases stayed unmatched. For the CDR3, the DNA is TGCGCCAGCAGCTCTGGACTAGCGGGAGACGAGCAGTACTTC. This codes for CASSSGLAGDEQYF.

Of note for this clone: The sample has other DNA sequences that encode this CDR3 too. The chain recombines TRBV27 with TRBJ2-7; no clear D. Germline V gives CDR1 MNHEY, CDR2 SMNVEV (reference sequence). The ends were cut back, 3 bases at V and 0 bases at J, with 9 bases in the middle. The length of the CDR3 is 14 residues. CDR3 DNA: TGTGCCAGCAGTTTCAGGACCGACTCCTACGAGCAGTACTTC. Translating gives CASSFRTDSYEQYF.

V is TRBV11-2 and J is TRBJ1-1; TRBD1 aligns across 9 bases. V was pared by 4 bases and J by 1 base, with 4 bases of the junction left unmatched. Germline-derived CDR1 and CDR2 are SGHAT and FQNNGV. This CDR3 is built from 15 residues. The CDR3 is CASSYTGGKNTEAFF. Here the CDR3 DNA reads TGTGCCAGCAGCTATACAGGGGGCAAGAACACTGAAGCTTTCTTT. Complete variable domain (other parts from reference TRBV11-2 and TRBJ1-1): EAGVAQSPRYKIIEKRQSVAFWCNPISGHATLYWYQQILGQGPKLLIQFQNNGVVDDSQLPKDRFSAERLKGVDSTLKIQPAKLEDSAVYLCASSYTGGKNTEAFFGQGTRLTVV.